The 15 T cell receptor beta chains reported below all come from one sample, sequenced in a study of metastatic and nonmetastatic thyroid tumors. Each patient went into thyroid surgery without having received any treatment. TCRdb reassembled clones from the PCR reads with MiXCR. The sample lists fewer than 35,000 clones; about 15% were seen once. Sequencing was carried out using blood. Source of these receptors: a male donor with papillary thyroid cancer or a benign thyroid nodule (not recorded which). Some clones in this sample may be carry-over from other donors' samples.

The table lists this clone with many counts. The chain links TRBV20-1 to TRBJ1-1; the D gene is possibly TRBD1 (6 bases). From germline, CDR1 is DFQATT and CDR2 SNEGSKA (reference sequence). The CDR3 spans 12 residues. CDR3 sequence: CSGWGRNTEAFF. The CDR3 coding sequence is TGCAGCGGATGGGGGCGGAACACTGAAGCTTTCTTT.

As concerns this clone: Relative to the germline gene, one junction end is altered; a read error may explain this. The rearrangement joins TRBV27 to TRBJ2-7; tentatively, D is TRBD1 (5 bases). The CDR3 contains 13 residues. Looked up from germline, CDR1 is MNHEY and CDR2 is SMNVEV (reference sequence). The CDR3 region has the DNA TGTGCCATCAGTTTAGGGGAATCCTACGAGCATTACTTC. Its translation is CAISLGESYEHYF.

This clone was detected ten times or more. The J gene is TRBJ1-2, the V gene TRBV18; a possible D gene is TRBD1 (5 bases). CDR1 is KGHSH and CDR2 is LQKENI in the germline V gene. V gave up 5 bases and J gave up 6 bases, with 22 bases separating them. The CDR3 length is 16 residues. CDR3: CASSSTRGTGTDGYTF. In nucleotides, the CDR3 is TGTGCCAGCTCATCCACTCGCGGCACCGGGACGGATGGCTACACCTTC.

About this clone itself: Mismatch with germline at one junction end may stem from a read error. V is TRBV6-1 and J is TRBJ1-2; D unresolved. The CDR3 has 10 residues. Germline CDR1 reads MNHNS; CDR2 reads SASEGT. The CDR3 sequence: CASRRNDYSF. The CDR3, as DNA: TGTGCCAGCAGGCGTAATGACTACTCCTTC.

This clone was seen at least ten times. The chain carries TRBV29-1 and TRBJ2-1; 8 bases match TRBD2. Germline CDR1 is SQVTM and CDR2 is ANQGSEA. This CDR3 contains 13 residues. The CDR3 DNA is TGCAGTGATGACGGTAGCGGGGACAATGAGCAGTTCTTC. As protein: CSDDGSGDNEQFF.

V usage is TRBV2 and J usage is TRBJ2-7; 13 bases are a match to TRBD2. The CDR3 length is 16 residues. The V gene's germline CDR1 is SNHLY and CDR2 FYNNEI. After removal of 1 base from V and 5 bases from J, the junction contained 5 bases not matched to a gene. CDR3 region: CASSEVRTSGSHEQYF. Written as DNA, the CDR3 is TGTGCCAGCAGTGAAGTAAGGACTAGCGGGAGCCACGAGCAGTACTTC. Full variable domain (remainder filled in from reference TRBV2 and TRBJ2-7): EPEVTQTPSHQVTQMGQEVILRCVPISNHLYFYWYRQILGQKVEFLVSFYNNEISEKSEIFDDQFSVERPDGSNFTLKIRSTKLEDSAMYFCASSEVRTSGSHEQYFGPGTRLTVT.

This clone was seen many times. This chain joins TRBV7-6 and TRBJ1-1, with D hard to call. The CDR3 is 16 amino acids. The ends were cut back, 2 bases at V and 1 base at J, with 14 bases in the middle. Germline assignment: CDR1 SGHVS and CDR2 FNYEAQ. CDR3 sequence: CASSLRTGGSNTEAFF. CDR3 bases: TGTGCCAGCAGCTTAAGGACGGGAGGATCGAACACTGAAGCTTTCTTT.

This clone came up a few times. A much larger clone is a single base away; this may be a read error. The J gene is TRBJ2-1, the V gene TRBV20-1; 9 bases fit TRBD1. Germline CDR1 is DFQATT and CDR2 is SNEGSKA (reference sequence). There are 15 residues in the CDR3. Trimming cost V 3 bases and J 9 bases; bases outside gene matches: 12. CDR3 nucleotides: TGCAGTGCTAGCTGGGGACAGGGAGATATTGGTGAGCAGTTCTTC. It codes for CSASWGQGDIGEQFF.

There are many counts of this clone. The rearrangement joins TRBV5-1 to TRBJ1-4, with D tentatively TRBD1 (5 bases). The CDR3 has 15 residues. Per germline, CDR1 SGHRS and CDR2 YFSETQ. V shed 0 bases and J shed 8 bases, with 14 bases lying between them. The CDR3 nucleotides read TGCGCCAGCAGCTTGGGGGTAGGGGAAGGCGAAAAACTGTTTTTT. This gives the protein CASSLGVGEGEKLFF.

Concerning this clone: At one end, the junction sequence differs from germline, possibly due to a read error. V usage is TRBV7-3 and J usage is TRBJ2-1; 14 bases align to TRBD2. The CDR3 runs 19 residues. The V gene's germline CDR1 is SGHTA and CDR2 FQGTGA. CDR3 in DNA: TGTGCCAACAGCTTAAAGACTAGCGGGAGGGCCTCACCTACGAATGAGCAGTTCTTC. Protein sequence: CANSLKTSGRASPTNEQFF.

This clone was counted only a few times. This may come from a read error, since a much larger clone is one base off. Distinct nucleotide sequences in the sample also encode this CDR3. CDR3 residues: CASSLTGTVNEKLFF. The DNA of the CDR3 is TGTGCCAGCAGCTTGACCGGCACAGTCAATGAAAAACTGTTTTTT. The V call is TRBV11-2, the J call TRBJ1-4, with no clear D. Germline CDR1 SGHAT, CDR2 FQNNGV. V lost 3 bases and J lost 5, with 13 bases in between. The CDR3 sequence is 15 residues long.

This clone has ten or more counts. The sample holds other DNA sequences that translate to the same CDR3. The rearrangement uses TRBV10-3 and TRBJ2-1; TRBD2 agrees at 15 bases. Unmatched junction bases numbered 3, after V lost 0 bases and J lost 6 bases. Looked up from germline, CDR1 is ENHRY and CDR2 is SYGVKD. CDR3 length equals 17 residues. The CDR3 region has the DNA TGTGCCATCAGTGAGTCCATGGGACTAGCGGGAGGCAATGAGCAGTTCTTC. Its protein product is CAISESMGLAGGNEQFF.

This clone was seen repeatedly, ten times or more. The chain combines TRBV20-1 with TRBJ2-5, with 13 bases fitting TRBD2. Trimming removed 6 bases from V and 5 bases from J; junction bases left unmatched: 9. The germline CDR1 and CDR2 sequences are DFQATT and SNEGSKA (reference sequence). The CDR3 has 15 residues. The CDR3 nucleotides read TGCAGTGCGATTACTAGCGGGAGGGCCGGGGAGACCCAGTACTTC. Amino acid sequence: CSAITSGRAGETQYF.

This clone was seen many times. V and J are TRBV19 and TRBJ2-1; 7 bases line up with TRBD2. The CDR3 length is 13 residues. J gave up 10 bases and V 11 bases, and 14 bases lay outside the gene matches. Looked up from germline, CDR1 is LNHDA and CDR2 is SQIVND (reference sequence). The CDR3 DNA reads TGTGCCTGCTCCGGGACTACTTCCAGGGAGCAGTTCTTC. Amino acids: CACSGTTSREQFF.

In this sample, this clone turned up many times. The CDR3 here is CASSGGAGGNTIYF. The DNA of the CDR3 is TGTGCCAGCAGCGGGGGCGCGGGAGGAAACACCATATATTTT. The chain recombines TRBV7-2 with TRBJ1-3, with a tentative D call TRBD1 (6 bases). The germline V gene has CDR1 SGHTA and CDR2 FQGNSA. This CDR3 region has 14 residues. Trimming removed 5 bases at V and 4 bases at J, with 12 bases between.